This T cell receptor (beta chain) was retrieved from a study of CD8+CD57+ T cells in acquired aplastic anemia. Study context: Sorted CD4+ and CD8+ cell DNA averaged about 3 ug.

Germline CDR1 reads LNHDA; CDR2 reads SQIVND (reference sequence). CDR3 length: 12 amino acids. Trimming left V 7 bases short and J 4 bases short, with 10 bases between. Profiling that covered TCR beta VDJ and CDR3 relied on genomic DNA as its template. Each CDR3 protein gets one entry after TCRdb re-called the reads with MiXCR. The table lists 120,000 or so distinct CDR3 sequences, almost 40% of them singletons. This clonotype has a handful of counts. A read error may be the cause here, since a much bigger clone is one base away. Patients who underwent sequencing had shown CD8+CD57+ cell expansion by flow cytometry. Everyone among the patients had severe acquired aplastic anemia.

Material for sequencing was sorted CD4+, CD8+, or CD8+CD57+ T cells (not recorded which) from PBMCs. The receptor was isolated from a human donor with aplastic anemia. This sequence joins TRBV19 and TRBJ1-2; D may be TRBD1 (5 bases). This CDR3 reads CASTGALYGYTF. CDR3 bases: TGTGCCAGTACCGGGGCCCTCTATGGCTACACCTTC.